What follows describes a single T cell receptor (beta chain). Its cognate antigen is unknown. The V gene lost 4 bases and the J gene lost 2 bases, with 16 bases spanning the gap. The CDR3 loop spans 15 amino acids. Germline assignment: CDR1 GTSNPN and CDR2 SVGIG (reference sequence). Each CDR3 protein is one row after TCRdb ran MiXCR on the 5' RACE reads. The sample has 55,000 to 80,000 distinct CDR3 sequences, roughly 10% seen once. The data were obtained in a study of T-cell memory formation after mild COVID-19. The overall study: TCR clusters were largely donor specific. Notes on the study in general: Unconfirmed was the SARS-CoV-2 specificity of second-wave clones that peaked on day 37.

The sequence came from a man in his late teens or twenties who had mild COVID-19 (a few samples of this study predate the infection). Cell type and time point are not known. The sequenced material came from PBMCs or a T cell subset sorted from them (not recorded which). V is TRBV30 and J is TRBJ2-3; the D gene could be TRBD1 or TRBD2 (5 bases each). The CDR3 region is CAWTAGAGVTDTQYF. In nucleotides, the CDR3 is TGTGCCTGGACCGCCGGGGCGGGTGTCACAGATACGCAGTATTTT. The full variable domain, rest sourced from reference TRBV30 and TRBJ2-3, is SQTIHQWPATLVQPVGSPLSLECTVEGTSNPNLYWYRQAAGRGLQLLFYSVGIGQISSEVPQNLSASRPQDRQFILSSKKLLLSDSGFYLCAWTAGAGVTDTQYFGPGTRLTVL.